These 10 T cell receptor beta chains came from one sample sequenced in a study of graft-versus-host responses after intestinal transplantation. Sequencing was performed with immunoSEQ multiplex PCR; in TCRdb, only in-frame clones are kept and a portion is missing. The sample lists some 22,000 clones; around 38% were seen once. CFSE-labeled responder cells (roughly 200,000) were plated with roughly 200,000 irradiated, violet-dye-labeled stimulator cells. The sequences come from alloreactive CD8+ T cells from a mixed lymphocyte reaction culture, collected before intestinal transplant. Stated subset: CFSE-low proliferating T cells sorted from approximately 6-day pre-transplant mixed lymphocyte reaction (GvH or HvG direction). The receptors shown here come from a human patient who received an intestinal transplant.

This clone is medium-sized (0.01 to 0.1%) in the sample. This chain joins TRBV7-3 and TRBJ2-1, with D tentatively TRBD2 (6 bases). The CDR3 contains 14 residues. Germline CDR1 SGHTA, CDR2 FQGTGA. V was clipped by 5 bases and J by 3 bases, with 11 bases between them. CDR3 region: CASSQYGGYNEQFF. The CDR3 nucleotides are TGTGCCAGCAGCCAGTACGGGGGCTACAATGAGCAGTTCTTC.

The chain combines TRBV6-1 with TRBJ1-2; no reliable D call. The CDR3 loop spans 14 amino acids. Trimming removed 6 bases at V and 4 bases at J, with 15 bases between. Germline CDR1 and CDR2: MNHNS and SASEGT. The CDR3 DNA reads TGTGCCAGCAGCCAAACTAATCGAGGCTATGGCTACACCTTC. It encodes CASSQTNRGYGYTF.

CDR3 loop: CASSLEGMRSTEAFF. The CDR3 region has the DNA TGTGCCAGCAGCTTAGAAGGGATGAGAAGTACTGAAGCTTTCTTT. This chain links TRBV7-9 with TRBJ1-1; D uncertain. This CDR3 has 15 amino acids. Trimming took 1 base from V and 5 from J, leaving 14 bases between them. Germline V gene data show CDR1 as SEHNR and CDR2 as FQNEAQ (reference sequence). Full variable domain (outside the CDR3, taken from reference TRBV7-9 and TRBJ1-1): DTGVSQNPRHKITKRGQNVTFRCDPISEHNRLYWYRQTLGQGPEFLTYFQNEAQLEKSRLLSDRFSAERPKGSFSTLEIQRTEQGDSAMYLCASSLEGMRSTEAFFGQGTRLTVV.

This chain links TRBV18 with TRBJ1-2; TRBD1 agrees at 8 bases. The CDR3 has 16 residues. Trimming at V came to 2 bases and at J to 8 bases, leaving 13 bases not matched to a gene. CDR1 is KGHSH and CDR2 is LQKENI in the germline V gene. The CDR3 DNA follows: TGTGCCAGCTCACCAGCTCTTCAGGGGGCCTCCAGAGGCTACACCTTC. Protein sequence: CASSPALQGASRGYTF.

The chain recombines TRBV6-1 with TRBJ1-2, with TRBD1 as a possible D gene (6 bases). CDR3 length: 18 amino acids. In germline, CDR1 is MNHNS, CDR2 SASEGT. V was cut by 2 bases and J by 7 bases, with 26 bases left in between. In DNA, the CDR3 is TGTGCCAGCAGTGAATTCCCCGGGTCACCAGGGGCAGGAGGTGGCTACACCTTC. Encoded protein: CASSEFPGSPGAGGGYTF.

This clone was counted a few times. V usage is TRBV2 and J usage is TRBJ2-2; 10 bases are shared with TRBD2. The V and J ends lost 3 bases and 8 bases, in that order; junction bases with no gene match: 6. This CDR3 is 15 amino acids long. The germline V gene has CDR1 SNHLY and CDR2 FYNNEI. The CDR3 DNA sequence: TGTGCCAGCAGTGAGCTAGCGGGAGTACCGGGGGAGCTGTTTTTT. This encodes CASSELAGVPGELFF.

This clone was observed a few times. The chain is built from TRBV6-1 and TRBJ1-5; TRBD1 is a possible D gene (5 bases). V was shortened by 1 base and J by 0 bases, with 13 bases between the two germline ends. The CDR3 runs to 17 residues. Germline V gives CDR1 MNHNS, CDR2 SASEGT. The CDR3 DNA reads TGTGCCAGCAGTGAAGACTTGCGGGGGTATAGCAATCAGCCCCAGCATTTT. Protein product: CASSEDLRGYSNQPQHF.

V and J are TRBV28 and TRBJ2-7; TRBD2 matches at 12 bases. Germline CDR1 and CDR2: MDHEN and SYDVKM. The V gene end was trimmed by 2 bases and the J gene end by 3 bases; junction bases not matched to a gene: 11. The CDR3 runs 18 residues. In DNA, the CDR3 is TGTGCCAGCAGTTTACCGGGACTAGCGGGTGTTAATATCTACGAGCAGTACTTC. Protein sequence: CASSLPGLAGVNIYEQYF.

This chain connects TRBV7-3 to TRBJ2-5, with D perhaps matching TRBD2 (5 bases). This CDR3 spans 15 amino acids. Germline V gene lookup returns CDR1 SGHTA and CDR2 FQGTGA. V shed 1 base and J shed 3 bases, with 12 bases lying between them. CDR3 in DNA: TGTGCCAGCAGCTTAAAGCGGATGAATGAAGAGACCCAGTACTTC. Its translation is CASSLKRMNEETQYF.

The J gene is TRBJ1-1, the V gene TRBV5-8; D gene ambiguous. V was shortened by 1 base and J by 2 bases, with 21 bases between the two germline ends. CDR1 is SGHTS, CDR2 YDEGEE, per germline. The CDR3 spans 18 residues. DNA for the CDR3: TGTGCCAGCAGCTTGATTGGGCAGAACCCGTTACTCAACACTGAAGCTTTCTTT. Protein product: CASSLIGQNPLLNTEAFF.